This TCR beta chain was captured in a study of T cells in Graves' hyperthyroidism and ophthalmopathy. Duration under 3 months, a NOSPECS grade of at least 4, and a Clinical Activity Score of at least 3 characterized the ophthalmopathy patients. Germline V gene data show CDR1 as LGHNA and CDR2 as YSLEER. V shed 3 bases, J shed 5 bases, and the junction held 2 bases outside the gene matches. The CDR3 totals 13 residues. RNA transcripts yielded amplified TCR beta CDR3 regions. The TCR CDR3 was amplified in a first-round RT-PCR using the HTBI primer set. TCRdb independently ran MiXCR on the multiplex PCR reads; one entry per CDR3 protein. The table records a few hundred thousand distinct CDR3 sequences, roughly 16% of them present only once.

The sequencing sample was made of blood. The J gene is TRBJ2-5, the V gene TRBV4-3; TRBD2 aligns across 8 bases. The receptor comes from a woman between 40 and 55 years old with Graves' ophthalmopathy. CDR3 protein: CASSQGLEETQYF. The CDR3 DNA follows: TGCGCCAGCAGCCAGGGACTAGAGGAGACCCAGTACTTC.